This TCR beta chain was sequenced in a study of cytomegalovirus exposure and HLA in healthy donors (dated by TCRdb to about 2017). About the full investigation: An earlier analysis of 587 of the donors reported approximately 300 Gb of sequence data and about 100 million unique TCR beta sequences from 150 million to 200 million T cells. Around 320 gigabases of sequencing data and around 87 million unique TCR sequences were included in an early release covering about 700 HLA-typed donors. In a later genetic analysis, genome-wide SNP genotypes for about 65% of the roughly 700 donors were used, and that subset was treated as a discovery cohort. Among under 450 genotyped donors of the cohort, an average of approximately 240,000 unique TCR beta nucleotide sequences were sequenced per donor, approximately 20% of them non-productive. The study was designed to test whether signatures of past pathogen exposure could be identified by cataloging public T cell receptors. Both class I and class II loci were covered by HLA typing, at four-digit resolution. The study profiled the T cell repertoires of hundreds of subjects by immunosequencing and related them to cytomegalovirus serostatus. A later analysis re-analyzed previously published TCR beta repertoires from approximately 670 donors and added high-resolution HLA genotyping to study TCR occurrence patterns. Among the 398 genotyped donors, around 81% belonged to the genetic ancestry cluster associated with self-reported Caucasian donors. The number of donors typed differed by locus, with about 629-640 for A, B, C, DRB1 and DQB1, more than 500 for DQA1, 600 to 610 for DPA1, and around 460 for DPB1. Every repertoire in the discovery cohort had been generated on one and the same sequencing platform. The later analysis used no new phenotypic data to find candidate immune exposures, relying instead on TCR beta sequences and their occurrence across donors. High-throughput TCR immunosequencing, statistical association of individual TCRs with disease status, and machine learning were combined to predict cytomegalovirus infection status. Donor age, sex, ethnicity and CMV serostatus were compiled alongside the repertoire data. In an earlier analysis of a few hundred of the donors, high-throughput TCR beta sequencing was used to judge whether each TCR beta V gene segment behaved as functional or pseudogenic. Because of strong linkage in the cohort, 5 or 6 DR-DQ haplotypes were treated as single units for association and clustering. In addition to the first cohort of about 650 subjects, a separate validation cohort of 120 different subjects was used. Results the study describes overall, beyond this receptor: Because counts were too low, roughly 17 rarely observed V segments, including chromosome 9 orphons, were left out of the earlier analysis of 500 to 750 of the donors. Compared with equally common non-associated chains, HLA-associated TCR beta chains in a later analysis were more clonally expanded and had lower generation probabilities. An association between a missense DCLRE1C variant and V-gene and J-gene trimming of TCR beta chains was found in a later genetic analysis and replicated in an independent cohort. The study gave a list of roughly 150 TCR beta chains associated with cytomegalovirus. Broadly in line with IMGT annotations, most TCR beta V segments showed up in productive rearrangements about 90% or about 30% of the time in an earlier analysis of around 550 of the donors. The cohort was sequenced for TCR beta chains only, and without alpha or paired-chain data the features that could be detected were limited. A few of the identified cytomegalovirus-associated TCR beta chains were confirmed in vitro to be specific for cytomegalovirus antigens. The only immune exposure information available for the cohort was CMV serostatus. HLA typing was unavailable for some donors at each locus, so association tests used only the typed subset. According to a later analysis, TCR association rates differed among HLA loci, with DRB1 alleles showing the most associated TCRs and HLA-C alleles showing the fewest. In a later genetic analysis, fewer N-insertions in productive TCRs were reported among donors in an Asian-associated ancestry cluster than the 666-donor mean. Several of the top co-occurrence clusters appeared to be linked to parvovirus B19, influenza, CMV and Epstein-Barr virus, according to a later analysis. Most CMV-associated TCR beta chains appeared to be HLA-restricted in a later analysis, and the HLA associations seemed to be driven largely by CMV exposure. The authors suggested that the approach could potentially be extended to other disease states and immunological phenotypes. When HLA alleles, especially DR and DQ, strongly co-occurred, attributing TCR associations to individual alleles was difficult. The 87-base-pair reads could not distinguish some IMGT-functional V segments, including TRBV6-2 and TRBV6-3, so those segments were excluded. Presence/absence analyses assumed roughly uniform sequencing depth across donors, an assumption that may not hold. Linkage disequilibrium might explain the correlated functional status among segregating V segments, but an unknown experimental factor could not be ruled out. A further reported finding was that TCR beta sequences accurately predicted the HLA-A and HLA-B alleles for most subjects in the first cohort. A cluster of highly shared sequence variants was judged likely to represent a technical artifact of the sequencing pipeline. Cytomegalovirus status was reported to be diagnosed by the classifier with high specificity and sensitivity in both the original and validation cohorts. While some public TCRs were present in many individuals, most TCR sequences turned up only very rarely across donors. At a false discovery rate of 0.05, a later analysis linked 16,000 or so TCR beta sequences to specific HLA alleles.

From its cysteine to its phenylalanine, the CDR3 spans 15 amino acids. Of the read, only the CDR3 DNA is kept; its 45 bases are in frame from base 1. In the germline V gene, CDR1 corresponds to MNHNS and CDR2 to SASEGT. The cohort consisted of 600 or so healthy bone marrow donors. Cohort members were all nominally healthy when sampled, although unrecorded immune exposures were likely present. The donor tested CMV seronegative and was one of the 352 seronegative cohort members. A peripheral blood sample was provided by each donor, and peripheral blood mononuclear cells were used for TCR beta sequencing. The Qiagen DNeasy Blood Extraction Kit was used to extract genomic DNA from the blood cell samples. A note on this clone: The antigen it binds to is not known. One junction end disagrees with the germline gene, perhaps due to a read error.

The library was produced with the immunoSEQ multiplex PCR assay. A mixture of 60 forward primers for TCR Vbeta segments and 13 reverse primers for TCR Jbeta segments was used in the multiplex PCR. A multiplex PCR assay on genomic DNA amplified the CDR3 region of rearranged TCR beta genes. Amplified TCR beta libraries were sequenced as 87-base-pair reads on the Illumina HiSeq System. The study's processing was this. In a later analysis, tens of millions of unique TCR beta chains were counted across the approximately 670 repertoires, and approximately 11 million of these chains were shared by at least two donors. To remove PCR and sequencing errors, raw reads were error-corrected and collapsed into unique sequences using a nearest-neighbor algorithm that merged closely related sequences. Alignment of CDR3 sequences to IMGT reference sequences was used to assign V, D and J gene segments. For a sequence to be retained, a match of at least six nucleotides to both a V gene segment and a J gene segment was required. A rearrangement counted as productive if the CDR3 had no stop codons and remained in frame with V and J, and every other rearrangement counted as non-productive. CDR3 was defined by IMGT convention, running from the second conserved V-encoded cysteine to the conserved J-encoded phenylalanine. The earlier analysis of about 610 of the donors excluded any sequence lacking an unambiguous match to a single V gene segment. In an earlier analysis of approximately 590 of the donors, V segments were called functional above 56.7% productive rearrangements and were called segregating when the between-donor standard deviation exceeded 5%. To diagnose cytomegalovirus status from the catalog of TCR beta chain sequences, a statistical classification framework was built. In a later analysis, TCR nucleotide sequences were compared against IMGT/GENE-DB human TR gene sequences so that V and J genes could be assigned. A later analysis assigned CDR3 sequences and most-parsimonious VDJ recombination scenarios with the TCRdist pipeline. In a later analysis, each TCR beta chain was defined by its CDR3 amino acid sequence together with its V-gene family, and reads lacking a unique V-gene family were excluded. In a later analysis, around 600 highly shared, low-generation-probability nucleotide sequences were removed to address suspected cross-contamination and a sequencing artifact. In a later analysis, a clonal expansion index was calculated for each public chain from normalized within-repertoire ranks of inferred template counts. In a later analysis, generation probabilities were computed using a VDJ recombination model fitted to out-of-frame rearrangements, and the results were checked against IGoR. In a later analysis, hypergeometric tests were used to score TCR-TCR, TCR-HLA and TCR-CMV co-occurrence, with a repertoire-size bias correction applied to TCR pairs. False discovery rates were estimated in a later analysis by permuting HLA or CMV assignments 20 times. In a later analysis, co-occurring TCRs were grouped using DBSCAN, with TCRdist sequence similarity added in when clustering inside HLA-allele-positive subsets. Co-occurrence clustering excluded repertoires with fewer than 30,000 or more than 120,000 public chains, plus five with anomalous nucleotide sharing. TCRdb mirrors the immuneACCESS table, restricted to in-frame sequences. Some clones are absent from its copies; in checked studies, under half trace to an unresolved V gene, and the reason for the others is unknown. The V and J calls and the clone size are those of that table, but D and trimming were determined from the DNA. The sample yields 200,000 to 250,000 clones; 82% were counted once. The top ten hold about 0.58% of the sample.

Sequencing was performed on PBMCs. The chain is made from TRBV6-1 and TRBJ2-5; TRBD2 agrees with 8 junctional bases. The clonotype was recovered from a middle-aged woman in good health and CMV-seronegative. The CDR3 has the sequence CASSELAGPQGTQYF. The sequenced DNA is TGTGCCAGCAGTGAACTAGCGGGCCCCCAAGGGACCCAGTACTTC.